This is a list of T cell receptor beta chains from one sample in a study of shared clonotypes between healthy human individuals. TCRdb keeps only in-frame clones here, not all; method: immunoSEQ multiplex PCR. Among some 490,000 clones listed, 78% were seen once. The sequenced material came from PBMCs. These receptors all stem from a woman between 35 and 50 years old in good health. Some clones in this sample may be carry-over from other donors' samples. CDR3s include the opening cysteine and the closing phenylalanine or tryptophan. Each record gives: D gene, V gene, J gene, clone size, CDR3 DNA, CDR3 protein. A D gene is named only where the DNA matches it firmly. Part of the rows lack a size; the others show once, few, many or a class for expanded clones.

D gene: NA
V gene: TRBV7-9
J gene: TRBJ1-4
clone size: few
CDR3 DNA: TGTGCCAGCAGCTTAGAAGCAGGACGCGGTGAAAAACTGTTTTTT
CDR3 protein: CASSLEAGRGEKLFF

D gene: NA
V gene: TRBV20-1
J gene: TRBJ1-1
clone size: NA
CDR3 DNA: TGCAGTGCTAGTTCCTACACCGAAGCTTTCTTT
CDR3 protein: CSASSYTEAFF

D gene: NA
V gene: TRBV19
J gene: TRBJ1-4
clone size: NA
CDR3 DNA: TGTGCCAGTAGCCCGCGGGTGTGGGAAAAACTGTTTTTT
CDR3 protein: CASSPRVWEKLFF

D gene: NA
V gene: TRBV10-3
J gene: TRBJ1-1
clone size: NA
CDR3 DNA: TGTGCCATCAGTGATAGCACTGAAGCTTTCTTT
CDR3 protein: CAISDSTEAFF

D gene: NA
V gene: TRBV21-1
J gene: TRBJ2-7
clone size: NA
CDR3 DNA: TGTGCCAGCAGCATGGAGACCACCTACGAGCAGTACTTC
CDR3 protein: CASSMETTYEQYF

D gene: NA
V gene: TRBV28
J gene: TRBJ2-7
clone size: NA
CDR3 DNA: TGTGCCATCGCAAAAGACCCGGACGAGCAGTACTTC
CDR3 protein: CAIAKDPDEQYF

D gene: TRBD2
V gene: TRBV9
J gene: TRBJ2-7
clone size: NA
CDR3 DNA: TGTGCCAGCAGCGTCGGGGGGACTAGGGACTACGAGCAGTACTTC
CDR3 protein: CASSVGGTRDYEQYF

D gene: NA
V gene: TRBV5-1
J gene: TRBJ2-5
clone size: NA
CDR3 DNA: TGCGCCAGCAGCTTGGAAGGGCGAGAGACCCAGTACTTC
CDR3 protein: CASSLEGRETQYF

D gene: NA
V gene: TRBV2
J gene: TRBJ2-1
clone size: NA
CDR3 DNA: TGTGCCAGCAGCCAAGACGAGGGAGGTCCGTTCTTC
CDR3 protein: CASSQDEGGPFF

D gene: NA
V gene: TRBV19
J gene: TRBJ1-2
clone size: NA
CDR3 DNA: TGTGCCAGTAGAGGGCAAGGGGGGGATTCCTACTATGGCTACACCTTC
CDR3 protein: CASRGQGGDSYYGYTF

D gene: TRBD2
V gene: TRBV11-1
J gene: TRBJ2-3
clone size: few
CDR3 DNA: TGTGCCAGCAGCTCTCAAGCTAGCGGGAGCGTCCCCGATACGCAGTATTTT
CDR3 protein: CASSSQASGSVPDTQYF

D gene: NA
V gene: TRBV7-9
J gene: TRBJ2-2
clone size: NA
CDR3 DNA: TGTGCCAGCAGCTTAGTGGGACTTCGCACCGGGGAGCTGTTTTTT
CDR3 protein: CASSLVGLRTGELFF

D gene: TRBD2
V gene: TRBV7-9
J gene: TRBJ2-1
clone size: NA
CDR3 DNA: TGTGCCAGCAGCTTGGGACTAGCGGGAGCTGTTGAGCAGTTCTTC
CDR3 protein: CASSLGLAGAVEQFF

D gene: NA
V gene: TRBV2
J gene: TRBJ2-2
clone size: NA
CDR3 DNA: TGTGCCAGCAGTGATCAGCTAACCATCACCGGGGAGCTGTTTTTT
CDR3 protein: CASSDQLTITGELFF

D gene: TRBD2
V gene: TRBV27
J gene: TRBJ2-5
clone size: NA
CDR3 DNA: TGTGCCAGCAGTTCAACCAAGCGGGAGGGCCAAGAGACCCAGTACTTC
CDR3 protein: CASSSTKREGQETQYF

D gene: NA
V gene: TRBV19
J gene: TRBJ1-1
clone size: few
CDR3 DNA: TGTGCCAGTAGCCAGAACACTGAAGCTTTCTTT
CDR3 protein: CASSQNTEAFF

D gene: NA
V gene: TRBV13
J gene: TRBJ2-5
clone size: NA
CDR3 DNA: TGTGCCAGCACCACCGGTGGCTCGTGGGGCCAAGAGACCCAGTACTTC
CDR3 protein: CASTTGGSWGQETQYF

D gene: NA
V gene: TRBV7-9
J gene: TRBJ1-1
clone size: few
CDR3 DNA: TGTGCCAGCAGCCCGACGGACACCTTTAACACTGAAGCTTTCTTT
CDR3 protein: CASSPTDTFNTEAFF

D gene: NA
V gene: TRBV28
J gene: TRBJ2-7
clone size: NA
CDR3 DNA: TGTGCCGTCAGGGGGGACAGTTCCTACGAGCAGTACTTC
CDR3 protein: CAVRGDSSYEQYF

D gene: TRBD1
V gene: TRBV2
J gene: TRBJ1-2
clone size: few
CDR3 DNA: TGTGCCAGCAGGGCCCCGGGACAGATCTATGGCTACACCTTC
CDR3 protein: CASRAPGQIYGYTF

D gene: NA
V gene: TRBV21-1
J gene: TRBJ1-1
clone size: NA
CDR3 DNA: TGTGCCAGCAGCAAAGGCAGGGGGTCCACTGAAGCTTTCTTT
CDR3 protein: CASSKGRGSTEAFF

D gene: NA
V gene: TRBV30
J gene: TRBJ1-1
clone size: NA
CDR3 DNA: TGTGCCGAATCAACAGGGCCTGGCACTGAAGCTTTCTTT
CDR3 protein: CAESTGPGTEAFF

D gene: NA
V gene: TRBV29-1
J gene: TRBJ1-1
clone size: NA
CDR3 DNA: TGCAGCGCGATTGAGTATACGGACACTGAAGCTTTCTTT
CDR3 protein: CSAIEYTDTEAFF

D gene: TRBD2
V gene: TRBV5-5
J gene: TRBJ2-2
clone size: NA
CDR3 DNA: TGTGCCAGCAGCCCACGAGGCGGGAGGATGGTCGGGGAGCTGTTTTTT
CDR3 protein: CASSPRGGRMVGELFF

D gene: NA
V gene: TRBV2
J gene: TRBJ2-7
clone size: NA
CDR3 DNA: TGTGCCAGCAGGATCCGGGGCCAGTCCTACGAGCAGTACTTC
CDR3 protein: CASRIRGQSYEQYF

D gene: NA
V gene: TRBV18
J gene: TRBJ2-3
clone size: NA
CDR3 DNA: TGTGCCAGCTCACCACAGCCGCCCCTTGGAGCAGATACGCAGTATTTT
CDR3 protein: CASSPQPPLGADTQYF

D gene: TRBD1
V gene: TRBV5-6
J gene: TRBJ2-3
clone size: NA
CDR3 DNA: TGTGCCAGCAGCGGGACAGGGACAGATACGCAGTATTTT
CDR3 protein: CASSGTGTDTQYF

D gene: NA
V gene: TRBV2
J gene: TRBJ2-5
clone size: NA
CDR3 DNA: TGTGCCAGCAGACAAGACCAGGGGGAGACCCAGTACTTC
CDR3 protein: CASRQDQGETQYF

D gene: NA
V gene: TRBV29-1
J gene: TRBJ1-1
clone size: NA
CDR3 DNA: TGCAGCGTTGGGGACTCGGGGACGGTCGGCACTGAAGCTTTCTTT
CDR3 protein: CSVGDSGTVGTEAFF

D gene: NA
V gene: TRBV5-8
J gene: TRBJ2-7
clone size: NA
CDR3 DNA: TGTGCCAGCAGCTTTAGGGGATCCTACGAGCAGTACTTC
CDR3 protein: CASSFRGSYEQYF